The 8 T cell receptor beta chains listed next were all sequenced from one sample in a study of high-grade serous ovarian cancer treatment subgroups. Some clones are missing from TCRdb's copy, which holds only in-frame ones; the method was immunoSEQ multiplex PCR. The sample carries about 2,500 clones, approximately 77% recorded once. The tumor samples were collected prior to definitive surgery or chemotherapy. Specimen: tumor tissue. Receptor source: a human donor with high-grade serous ovarian cancer.

As DNA, the CDR3 is TGTGCCAGCAGCTTAGAGGACCAGGAGGAAAAACTGTTTTTT. The encoded protein is CASSLEDQEEKLFF. The genes are TRBV7-9 and TRBJ1-4, with unresolved D. V was clipped by 1 base and J by 8 bases, with 11 bases between them. This CDR3 region has 14 residues. CDR1 is SEHNR, CDR2 FQNEAQ, per germline (reference sequence).

The V call is TRBV5-4, the J call TRBJ2-1; D is uncertain. The CDR3 is 14 residues long. Germline V gene lookup returns CDR1 SGHNT and CDR2 YYREEE (reference sequence). The ends were cut back, 1 base at V and 3 bases at J, with 8 bases in the middle. The CDR3 coding sequence is TGTGCCAGCAGCTTGACCGGTAGCTACAATGAGCAGTTCTTC. As protein: CASSLTGSYNEQFF.

This chain uses TRBV5-1 with TRBJ2-5; D not resolved. Germline V gives CDR1 SGHRS, CDR2 YFSETQ. The CDR3 contains 12 residues. With 0 bases removed from V and 5 bases from J, the gap between germline ends came to 5 bases. The CDR3 bases are TGCGCCAGCAGCTTGGAGCTTGAGACCCAGTACTTC. Residues: CASSLELETQYF.

With respect to this clone: The sample has other DNA sequences that encode this CDR3 too. This chain joins TRBV9 and TRBJ2-7; D remains unclear. V dropped 2 bases and J dropped 0 bases, with 9 bases sitting between them. The CDR3 is 14 residues long. Germline loops: CDR1 SGDLS, CDR2 YYNGEE. CDR3 DNA: TGTGCCAGCAGCGTCGTCCCCTCCTCCTACGAGCAGTACTTC. The encoded protein is CASSVVPSSYEQYF.

The V gene is TRBV20-1, the J gene TRBJ2-3; D remains ambiguous. CDR3 size: 11 residues. The germline V and J ends were trimmed by 6 bases and 1 base, with 5 bases remaining between them. Per the germline V gene, CDR1 is DFQATT and CDR2 is SNEGSKA (reference sequence). CDR3: CSAVGTDTQYF. The CDR3, as DNA: TGCAGTGCCGTCGGCACAGATACGCAGTATTTT.

Only a few counts were recorded for this clone. The chain has TRBV2 and TRBJ1-3; 7 nucleotides match TRBD1. Germline CDR1 and CDR2: SNHLY and FYNNEI. V trimming: 6 bases; J trimming: 3 bases; junction bases outside the gene matches: 5. This CDR3 contains 14 residues. The CDR3 nucleotides read TGTGCCAGCAGCGTCAGGGGGAGTGGAAACACCATATATTTT. It is translated as CASSVRGSGNTIYF.

The genes are TRBV15 and TRBJ1-4, with D tentatively TRBD1 (5 bases). Trimming took off 2 bases at V and 6 bases at J, with 13 bases between the two ends. The germline V gene encodes CDR1 LNHNV and CDR2 YYDKDF (reference sequence). The CDR3 spans 15 residues. CDR3: CATSRTGGTYEKLFF. CDR3 bases: TGTGCCACCAGCAGAACCGGAGGGACTTATGAAAAACTGTTTTTT.

This chain joins TRBV7-9 and TRBJ2-1; 11 bases fit TRBD2. V trimming: 6 bases; J trimming: 4 bases; junction bases outside the gene matches: 2. The CDR3 is 14 residues long. The germline CDR1 and CDR2 sequences are SEHNR and FQNEAQ (reference sequence). CDR3 loop: CASSPSGGYNEQFF. The CDR3 nucleotides are TGTGCCAGCAGTCCTAGCGGGGGGTACAATGAGCAGTTCTTC. The full variable domain, in which reference TRBV7-9 and TRBJ2-1 provide the parts outside the CDR3, is DTGVSQNPRHKITKRGQNVTFRCDPISEHNRLYWYRQTLGQGPEFLTYFQNEAQLEKSRLLSDRFSAERPKGSFSTLEIQRTEQGDSAMYLCASSPSGGYNEQFFGPGTRLTVL.